Below, 16 T cell receptor beta chains from the same sample are listed, as sequenced in a study of OX40 agonist ivuxolimab in advanced cancers. Assay: immunoSEQ multiplex PCR; the TCRdb copy retains only in-frame clones and omits some. The sample lists under 80,000 clones; about nine tenths were seen once. Specimen: CD4+ or CD8+ T cells sorted from blood, collected in a trial of the OX40 agonist ivuxolimab. The receptors here all came from an adult with an advanced solid tumor such as melanoma, head and neck, liver or kidney cancer.

The rearrangement links TRBV30 to TRBJ2-7, with a tentative D call TRBD1 (6 bases). Germline assignment: CDR1 GTSNPN and CDR2 SVGIG (reference sequence). With 0 bases removed from V and 6 bases from J, the gap between germline ends came to 18 bases. CDR3 length equals 15 residues. CDR3 protein: CAWSVGLTSRGEQYF. CDR3 coding DNA: TGTGCCTGGAGTGTAGGGCTAACCTCCAGGGGCGAGCAGTACTTC.

The chain combines TRBV19 with TRBJ2-5, with 9 bases identical to TRBD1. Germline V gene lookup returns CDR1 LNHDA and CDR2 SQIVND (reference sequence). V dropped 3 bases and J dropped 5; count of bases not matched to a gene: 10. This CDR3 spans 16 amino acids. This chain's CDR3 is CASSIGTGLGKETQYF. CDR3 in DNA: TGTGCCAGTAGTATTGGGACAGGGCTGGGGAAGGAGACCCAGTACTTC.

The chain links TRBV6-1 to TRBJ1-1; perhaps TRBD1 as D (6 bases). From germline, CDR1 is MNHNS and CDR2 SASEGT. V lost 3 bases, J lost 2 bases, and 10 bases lay in between. This CDR3 has 14 amino acids. CDR3 residues: CASSDGQPNTEAFF. CDR3 coding DNA: TGTGCCAGCAGTGACGGACAGCCCAACACTGAAGCTTTCTTT.

The J gene is TRBJ2-1, the V gene TRBV6-1; TRBD1 agrees at 9 bases. CDR3 length: 11 residues. Germline trimming cut 6 bases from V and 15 bases from J; bases unmatched to any gene: 6. Germline V gene sequence: CDR1 MNHNS, CDR2 SASEGT. The chain's CDR3 is CASSEPGQGFF. CDR3 in DNA: TGTGCCAGCAGCGAACCGGGACAGGGGTTCTTC.

The chain links TRBV19 to TRBJ2-7; tentatively, D is TRBD1 or TRBD2 (5 bases each). V was shortened by 4 bases and J by 4 bases, with 20 bases between the two germline ends. Germline V CDR1 and CDR2: LNHDA, SQIVND (reference sequence). CDR3 length: 16 amino acids. CDR3 residues: CASSRAGTPELYEQYF. DNA for the CDR3: TGTGCCAGTAGTAGGGCCGGGACCCCCGAATTATACGAGCAGTACTTC.

The gene calls are TRBV19 and TRBJ1-5; no clear D. V shed 3 bases and J shed 0 bases, with 3 bases lying between them. CDR3 length equals 13 residues. Germline CDR1 is LNHDA and CDR2 is SQIVND (reference sequence). The CDR3: CASSIPSNQPQHF. In DNA, the CDR3 is TGTGCCAGTAGTATTCCTAGCAATCAGCCCCAGCATTTT.

V is TRBV14 and J is TRBJ1-2; D not resolved. CDR1 is SGHDN, CDR2 FVKESK, per germline. V was shortened by 0 bases and J by 7 bases, with 9 bases between the two germline ends. The CDR3 runs 13 residues. DNA of the CDR3: TGTGCCAGCAGCCAAGAGCGGGCAGGTGGCTACACCTTC. This gives the protein CASSQERAGGYTF.

The chain recombines TRBV4-2 with TRBJ1-1, with TRBD1 as a possible D gene (6 bases). The CDR3 loop spans 15 amino acids. V was trimmed by 3 bases and J by 11 bases, leaving 22 bases between them. Germline V gives CDR1 LGHNA, CDR2 YNFKEQ. The CDR3, as DNA: TGTGCCAGCAGCCAGGGCGGGGGGGCTTACCCAGGGGCTTTCTTT. It translates to CASSQGGGAYPGAFF.

The V call is TRBV21-1, the J call TRBJ2-2; the table assigns TRBD1, which was not confirmed against the DNA. TRBV21-1 is designated a pseudogene. The CDR3 is made up of 12 amino acids. CDR3 amino acids: CAIYQGDGELFF. The CDR3 DNA is TGTGCCATTTACCAAGGGGACGGGGAGCTGTTTTTT.

DNA for the CDR3: TGTGCCAGCAGCGTAGCGGGGGGGCTATTGGAGACCCAGTACTTC. Protein product: CASSVAGGLLETQYF. V gene TRBV9 combines with J gene TRBJ2-5; 8 bases agree with TRBD2. Germline CDR1 is SGDLS and CDR2 is YYNGEE. The trim removed 0 bases at V and 5 bases at J, leaving 6 bases unmatched. The CDR3 extends over 15 amino acids.

This clone has only a few counts. V usage is TRBV6-1 and J usage is TRBJ2-3; 11 positions agree with TRBD2. The CDR3 extends over 14 amino acids. Germline V gene data show CDR1 as MNHNS and CDR2 as SASEGT. V lost 4 bases, J lost 14 bases, and 11 bases stayed unmatched. CDR3 coding DNA: TGTGCCAGCAGTGTCGGTCTAGCGGGGGGTAGGCTGTATTTT. This codes for CASSVGLAGGRLYF.

The chain carries TRBV5-1 and TRBJ2-2, with 10 positions matching TRBD1. From germline, CDR1 is SGHRS and CDR2 YFSETQ. The CDR3 is 14 amino acids. The V gene end was trimmed by 4 bases and the J gene end by 5 bases; junction bases not matched to a gene: 2. CDR3 nucleotides: TGCGCCAGCAGCGGACAGGGGGGGACCGGGGAGCTGTTTTTT. This codes for CASSGQGGTGELFF.

This rearrangement joins TRBV27 to TRBJ2-1; maybe TRBD2 (6 bases). CDR3 length: 17 amino acids. V was trimmed by 8 bases and J by 3 bases, leaving 23 bases between them. CDR1 and CDR2 from the germline V gene are MNHEY and SMNVEV (reference sequence). The CDR3 here is CASGRLVRDRGYNEQFF. For the CDR3, the DNA is TGTGCCAGCGGGCGACTAGTTCGAGATCGTGGCTACAATGAGCAGTTCTTC.

V is TRBV4-2 and J is TRBJ2-2, with D maybe TRBD2 (5 bases). The germline V gene has CDR1 LGHNA and CDR2 YNFKEQ. The CDR3 consists of 16 residues. Trimming removed 6 bases from V and 0 bases from J, with 14 bases in between. This chain's CDR3 is CASSLASGANTGELFF. CDR3 bases: TGTGCCAGCAGTTTAGCGAGCGGAGCGAACACCGGGGAGCTGTTTTTT.

This chain links TRBV7-6 with TRBJ1-1, with TRBD1 matching over 7 bases. V trimming: 0 bases; J trimming: 5 bases; junction bases outside the gene matches: 0. CDR1 and CDR2 from the germline V gene are SGHVS and FNYEAQ. The CDR3 is made up of 13 amino acids. The CDR3 protein is CASSLAQGTEAFF. For the CDR3, the DNA is TGTGCCAGCAGCTTAGCACAGGGGACTGAAGCTTTCTTT.

This chain joins TRBV18 and TRBJ1-1, with no clear D. V was trimmed by 4 bases and J by 1 base, leaving 16 bases between them. CDR3 size: 16 residues. Germline V gene data show CDR1 as KGHSH and CDR2 as LQKENI. CDR3 amino acids: CASSHDWRTRNTEAFF. CDR3 nucleotides: TGTGCCAGCTCACATGACTGGCGAACGAGGAACACTGAAGCTTTCTTT.